These 4 T cell receptor beta chains came from one sample sequenced in a study of OX40 agonist ivuxolimab in advanced cancers. Library preparation employed the immunoSEQ multiplex PCR assay. TCRdb's version of the immuneACCESS table is confined to in-frame rearrangements and falls short of the full clone set. An unresolved V gene accounts for under half of the shortfall where checked; the remainder is of unknown origin. For this sample the table gives 70,000 or so clones, of which roughly 81% were detected only once. Roughly 17% of the sample comes from the top ten. Sequencing used CD4+ or CD8+ T cells sorted from blood, obtained in a trial of the OX40 agonist ivuxolimab. Source of these receptors: an adult with an advanced solid tumor such as melanoma, head and neck, liver or kidney cancer.

V and J are TRBV5-1 and TRBJ2-7, with 9 bases that match TRBD2. Germline trimming cut 1 base from V and 4 bases from J; bases unmatched to any gene: 6. CDR3 length: 15 residues. Per germline, CDR1 SGHRS and CDR2 YFSETQ. The CDR3 is CASSLSSGAGYEQYF. The CDR3 coding sequence is TGCGCCAGCAGCTTGTCTAGCGGGGCGGGATACGAGCAGTACTTC.

The V gene is TRBV6-6, the J gene TRBJ1-2; D perhaps matches TRBD1 (5 bases). Per germline, CDR1 MNHNY and CDR2 SVGAGI (reference sequence). The V and J ends lost 2 bases and 3 bases respectively, with 13 bases between them. The CDR3 covers 15 residues. CDR3 coding DNA: TGTGCCAGCAGTTACAACACAGGAGGCGACTATGGCTACACCTTC. Its translation is CASSYNTGGDYGYTF.

The genes are TRBV5-4 and TRBJ1-1; D is perhaps TRBD1 (6 bases). Per germline, CDR1 SGHNT and CDR2 YYREEE (reference sequence). V was trimmed by 5 bases and J by 0 bases, leaving 11 bases between them. The CDR3 has 14 amino acids. The CDR3 region is CASRLDRLNTEAFF. The CDR3, as DNA: TGTGCCAGCAGACTCGACAGGCTGAACACTGAAGCTTTCTTT.

A few counts support this clone. J is TRBJ2-1 and V is TRBV6-4; tentative D call: TRBD1 (5 bases). The germline V gene encodes CDR1 MRHNA and CDR2 SNTAGT. The CDR3 spans 14 residues. V was cut by 3 bases and J by 5 bases, with 11 bases left in between. CDR3 sequence reads: CASSEIWGDNEQFF. For the CDR3, the DNA is TGTGCCAGCAGTGAAATATGGGGCGACAATGAGCAGTTCTTC.